This TCR beta chain was captured in a study of cytomegalovirus exposure and HLA in healthy donors. Primers included in the PCR were 60 Vbeta and 13 Jbeta primers. TCRdb keeps only in-frame clones here, not all; method: immunoSEQ multiplex PCR. Of tens of thousands of clones listed, about 80% are singletons. This receptor was obtained from a man over 45 in good health and CMV-seropositive. The sequencing sample was made of PBMCs.

The CDR3 is CASSPIGGDNSPLHF. CDR3 nucleotide sequence: TGTGCCAGCTCACCTATAGGGGGCGATAATTCACCCCTCCACTTT. The genes are TRBV18 and TRBJ1-6; 7 nucleotides agree with TRBD1. CDR1 is KGHSH and CDR2 is LQKENI in the germline V gene. V trimming: 3 bases; J trimming: 5 bases; junction bases outside the gene matches: 4. CDR3 length: 15 amino acids. Looking up the rest from reference TRBV18 and TRBJ1-6 gives the full variable domain: NAGVMQNPRHLVRRRGQEARLRCSPMKGHSHVYWYRQLPEEGLKFMVYLQKENIIDESGMPKERFSAEFPKEGPSILRIQQVVRGDSAAYFCASSPIGGDNSPLHFGNGTRLTVT.